Each of the 11 T cell receptor beta chains below was sequenced from the same sample in a study of T cell responses to AZD1222 COVID-19 vaccine. Profiled with immunoSEQ multiplex PCR; TCRdb holds only in-frame clones, not every one. The sample yields 110,000 to 150,000 clones, 89% seen once. Sequencing was performed on peripheral blood, taken on day 0 of AZD1222 vaccination. All receptors come from an adult in good health.

This chain uses TRBV11-1 with TRBJ2-1, with a weak D call TRBD2 (7 bases). V gave up 3 bases and J gave up 6 bases, with 15 bases separating them. Germline-derived CDR1 and CDR2 are SGHAT and FQDESV (reference sequence). The CDR3 consists of 15 residues. The CDR3 reads CASSLMVRGANEQFF. Written as DNA, the CDR3 is TGTGCCAGCAGCTTGATGGTTCGGGGGGCCAATGAGCAGTTCTTC.

The chain links TRBV9 to TRBJ1-3, with D maybe TRBD1 (6 bases). Germline CDR1 is SGDLS and CDR2 is YYNGEE. The CDR3 is 17 amino acids. V lost 4 bases and J lost 2, with 19 bases in between. In DNA, the CDR3 is TGTGCCAGCAGCCCTCAAGCGACAGGAGCCACTGGAAACACCATATATTTT. Its protein is CASSPQATGATGNTIYF.

The genes are TRBV5-1 and TRBJ2-1; D not certain. CDR1 is SGHRS, CDR2 YFSETQ, per germline. The V and J ends lost 1 base and 6 bases respectively, with 20 bases between them. This CDR3 comprises 17 residues. This CDR3 is CASSLMAQGPTFNEQFF. The CDR3 nucleotides are TGCGCCAGCAGCTTGATGGCGCAAGGGCCTACTTTCAATGAGCAGTTCTTC.

V and J are TRBV9 and TRBJ2-3; perhaps TRBD2 as D (6 bases). The CDR3 spans 15 residues. Germline V lookup: CDR1 SGDLS, CDR2 YYNGEE. The germline V and J ends were trimmed by 10 bases and 1 base, with 19 bases remaining between them. CDR3 sequence: CASASRGFGTDTQYF. The CDR3 DNA is TGTGCCTCCGCCTCTCGGGGGTTCGGCACAGATACGCAGTATTTT.

This clone appeared once. This chain connects TRBV28 to TRBJ1-1; a possible D gene is TRBD1 (5 bases). V was trimmed by 6 bases and J by 4 bases, leaving 18 bases between them. There are 15 residues in the CDR3. The germline gives CDR1 MDHEN, CDR2 SYDVKM. The CDR3: CASRAPEVRGTEAFF. The CDR3 nucleotides are TGTGCCAGCAGGGCTCCGGAAGTGAGGGGCACTGAAGCTTTCTTT. Combining the CDR3 with reference TRBV28 and TRBJ1-1 gives the whole variable domain DVKVTQSSRYLVKRTGEKVFLECVQDMDHENMFWYRQDPGLGLRLIYFSYDVKMKEKGDIPEGYSVSREKKERFSLILESASTNQTSMYLCASRAPEVRGTEAFFGQGTRLTVV.

CDR3 loop: CASSTGKPEDYGYTF. The CDR3 nucleotides read TGTGCCAGCAGTACAGGGAAGCCCGAGGACTATGGCTACACCTTC. V gene TRBV5-8 combines with J gene TRBJ1-2; a possible D gene is TRBD1 (6 bases). Germline V gene sequence: CDR1 SGHTS, CDR2 YDEGEE. Between the trimmed V and J ends, which lost 5 bases and 3 bases, there was a span of 17 bases. This CDR3 has 15 residues. The variable domain in full, with the rest retrieved from reference TRBV5-8 and TRBJ1-2, is EAGVTQSPTHLIKTRGQQATLRCSPISGHTSVYWYQQALGLGLQFLLWYDEGEERNRGNFPPRFSGRQFPNYSSELNVNALELEDSALYLCASSTGKPEDYGYTFGSGTRLTVV.

This clone has just a few counts. The CDR3 DNA is TGTGCCAGTCAAGTGACCCAGGGAGAAAAACTGTTTTTT. It yields the protein CASQVTQGEKLFF. The V call is TRBV19, the J call TRBJ1-4; the D gene is possibly TRBD1 (5 bases). The CDR3 runs to 13 residues. V lost 8 bases and J lost 8, with 15 bases in between. CDR1 is LNHDA and CDR2 is SQIVND in the germline V gene (reference sequence). Full variable domain (remainder filled in from reference TRBV19 and TRBJ1-4): DGGITQSPKYLFRKEGQNVTLSCEQNLNHDAMYWYRQDPGQGLRLIYYSQIVNDFQKGDIAEGYSVSREKKESFPLTVTSAQKNPTAFYLCASQVTQGEKLFFGSGTQLSVL.

This clone was counted once. The chain carries TRBV3-1 (or the pseudogene TRBV3-2) and TRBJ1-6; D might be TRBD1 (6 bases). Germline-derived CDR1 and CDR2 are LGHDT and YNNKEL (reference sequence). Trimming removed 4 bases from V and 9 bases from J, with 13 bases in between. This CDR3 comprises 14 residues. The CDR3 reads CASSPPGGPSPLHF. The CDR3, as DNA: TGTGCCAGCAGCCCCCCGGGGGGCCCTTCACCCCTCCACTTT.

The genes are TRBV27 and TRBJ2-5; no clear D gene. The CDR3 sequence is 13 residues long. Per germline, CDR1 MNHEY and CDR2 SMNVEV (reference sequence). V gave up 0 bases and J gave up 5 bases, with 7 bases separating them. CDR3: CASSLSMGETQYF. The CDR3 DNA is TGTGCCAGCAGTTTATCGATGGGGGAGACCCAGTACTTC.

This chain connects TRBV28 to TRBJ1-1, with D hard to call. CDR3 length: 13 amino acids. V was clipped by 5 bases and J by 1 base, with 8 bases between them. Germline lookup yields CDR1 MDHEN and CDR2 SYDVKM. The CDR3 here is CASSPHANTEAFF. In DNA, the CDR3 is TGTGCCAGCAGTCCCCATGCGAACACTGAAGCTTTCTTT.

The V gene is TRBV19, the J gene TRBJ1-5; 9 nucleotides agree with TRBD1. Germline CDR1 LNHDA, CDR2 SQIVND (reference sequence). Losses at the gene ends were 3 bases for V and 2 bases for J; bases not matched to a gene: 5. CDR3 size: 16 residues. CDR3 in amino acids: CASSILGQGRNQPQHF. The CDR3 DNA reads TGTGCCAGTAGTATTTTAGGACAGGGGCGCAATCAGCCCCAGCATTTT.